This T cell receptor beta chain was found in a study of CD8+ T cells in alopecia areata (dated by TCRdb to the late 2010s). A note on the overall study: The study used high-throughput TCRbeta sequencing to examine T cell clonal expansion in alopecia areata, in both the C3H/HeJ mouse model and human patients. Clonality in the scalp was compared among normal scalp (n=4), patchy alopecia areata scalp (n=8), and alopecia totalis/universalis scalp (n=8). On the human side, TCRbeta sequencing was run on scalp tissue and on sorted CD4+ and CD8+ peripheral blood T cells from healthy controls and from alopecia areata patients with either patchy or totalis/universalis disease. RNA came from the PAXgene miRNA kit for fixed scalp, the miRNeasy kit for PBMCs, and the RNeasy kit for mouse skin. Amplification of TCRbeta CDR3 regions was done by immunoSEQ multiplex PCR using 35 Vbeta forward primers and 13 Jbeta reverse primers. Paper-wide results and their limitations: Compared with mice, TCR sequences shared between patients were less clear, possibly partly because of HLA diversity across the patient population. Unlike mouse skin, where gammadelta T cells dominate, normal human skin contains resident alphabeta T cells that get sequenced too, which complicates analysis of the scalp TCR repertoire. Compared with normal scalp, lesional scalp, particularly in alopecia totalis/universalis, had higher clonality and more expanded CD8+ clones, which suggests antigenic drive.

Libraries were built with the immunoSEQ multiplex PCR assay. RNA was extracted from all samples and reverse transcribed into cDNA as template for TCR sequencing. First-strand cDNA was synthesized using SuperScript III with a 2:1 mix of oligo-dT and random hexamers. A synthetic immune receptor repertoire was used to gauge amplification bias, and whatever bias remained was removed computationally. The published analysis was carried out like this. Raw reads were preprocessed to remove errors, and CDR3 was defined according to IMGT conventions as the region from the conserved cysteine to phenylalanine. Clonality was computed as 1 minus the Shannon entropy, with the entropy normalized by log2 of the number of productive unique TCRs. Whether scalp clones were CD4 or CD8 was inferred by matching scalp TCRbeta sequences against CD4 and CD8 repertoires sorted from blood. As stored in TCRdb, this immuneACCESS dataset retains in-frame rearrangements with V and J assigned. A fraction of the clones does not appear; measured against another copy, unresolved V genes explain less than half of the discrepancy, and the remainder lacks a known reason. V and J calls and clone size come straight from that table; D and trimming were deduced from the DNA. Recorded for this sample are under 130,000 clones; 55% of them occurred a single time. 7.5% to 9% of the sample rests with the top ten.

This clone was detected only a few times. Its antigen has not been determined. Base qualities are not at hand, and no much larger clone is one base apart. PBMCs were isolated by density centrifugation and stained for CD3, CD4 and CD8, and CD4+ and CD8+ T cells were sorted on a FACSAria. Scalp biopsies and blood samples were provided by unaffected controls. The source material was CD4+ T cells sorted from blood. This clonotype originated in a human donor in good health.

The CDR3 is CASSLEGRLALQETQYF. Here is the DNA: TGTGCCAGCAGCTTAGAAGGGAGATTAGCGCTTCAAGAGACCCAGTACTTC. The chain employs TRBV7-2 and TRBJ2-5, with a weak D call of TRBD2 (5 bases match). At the junction V is shortened by 1 base and J by 2 bases, with 17 bases in between. CDR1 and CDR2 (SGHTA, FQGNSA) derive from the germline V gene. The CDR3 numbers 17 residues from cysteine through phenylalanine. The DNA shown is the 51-base CDR3, in frame from base 1.